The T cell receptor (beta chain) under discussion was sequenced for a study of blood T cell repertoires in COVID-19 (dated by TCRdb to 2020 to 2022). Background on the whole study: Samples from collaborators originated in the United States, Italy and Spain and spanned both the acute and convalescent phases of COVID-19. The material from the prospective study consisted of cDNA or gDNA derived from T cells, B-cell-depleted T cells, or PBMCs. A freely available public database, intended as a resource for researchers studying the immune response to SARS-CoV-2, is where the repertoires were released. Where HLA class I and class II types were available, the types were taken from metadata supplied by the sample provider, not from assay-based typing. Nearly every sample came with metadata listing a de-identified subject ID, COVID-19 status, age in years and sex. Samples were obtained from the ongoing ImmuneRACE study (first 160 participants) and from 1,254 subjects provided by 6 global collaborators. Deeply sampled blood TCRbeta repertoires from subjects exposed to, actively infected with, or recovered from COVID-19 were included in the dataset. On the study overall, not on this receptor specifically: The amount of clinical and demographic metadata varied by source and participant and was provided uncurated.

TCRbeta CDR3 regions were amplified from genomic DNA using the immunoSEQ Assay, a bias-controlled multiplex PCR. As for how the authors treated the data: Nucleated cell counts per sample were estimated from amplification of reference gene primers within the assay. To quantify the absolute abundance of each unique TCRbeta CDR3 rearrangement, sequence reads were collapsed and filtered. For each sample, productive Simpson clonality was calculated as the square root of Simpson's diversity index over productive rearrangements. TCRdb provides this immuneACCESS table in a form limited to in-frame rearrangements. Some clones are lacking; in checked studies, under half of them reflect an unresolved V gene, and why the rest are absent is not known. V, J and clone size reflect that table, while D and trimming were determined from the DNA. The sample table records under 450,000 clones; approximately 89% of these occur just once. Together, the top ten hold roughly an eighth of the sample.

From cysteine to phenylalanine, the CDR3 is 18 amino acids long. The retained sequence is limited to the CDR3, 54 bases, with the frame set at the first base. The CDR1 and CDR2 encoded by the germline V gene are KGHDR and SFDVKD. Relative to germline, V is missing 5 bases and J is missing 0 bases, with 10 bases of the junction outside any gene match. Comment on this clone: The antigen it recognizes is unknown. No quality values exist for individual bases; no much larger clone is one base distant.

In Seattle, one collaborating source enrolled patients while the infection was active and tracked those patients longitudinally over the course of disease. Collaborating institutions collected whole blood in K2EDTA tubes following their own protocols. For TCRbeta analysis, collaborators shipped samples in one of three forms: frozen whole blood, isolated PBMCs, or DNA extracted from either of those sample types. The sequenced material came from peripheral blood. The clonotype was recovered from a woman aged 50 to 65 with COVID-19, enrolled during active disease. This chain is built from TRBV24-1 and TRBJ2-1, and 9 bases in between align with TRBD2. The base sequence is TGTGCCACCAGTGCCCAGCGGGGGGTCTGGGGCTCCTACAATGAGCAGTTCTTC. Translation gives CATSAQRGVWGSYNEQFF.